This TCR beta chain was captured by sequencing in a study of early T cells in non-severe SARS-CoV-2 infection. Whole-study context: RNA in bulk from unsorted whole blood was sequenced, and chains were unpaired. Study observations and caveats: Missing private and CD4 specificities, VDJdb matching favored anti-spike CD8 responses.

Researchers tagged individual cDNA molecules with unique molecular identifiers. TCRdb re-analysed the 5' RACE reads in MiXCR, keeping a single row per CDR3 protein. Of about 40,000 distinct CDR3 sequences listed, over 4% are singletons. This clonotype occurred a few times. No antigen is known for it. The V gene's germline CDR1 is DFQATT and CDR2 SNEGSKA (reference sequence). The CDR3 consists of 14 residues. V was pared by 5 bases and J by 8 bases, with 21 bases between. The gene calls are TRBV20-1 and TRBJ1-2; tentatively, D is TRBD1 (5 bases). The specimen was whole blood. This receptor was obtained from an adult who was a healthcare worker with PCR-confirmed SARS-CoV-2 infection or an uninfected control (not recorded which). The CDR3 protein is CSAGTGSETRGYTF. DNA for the CDR3: TGCAGTGCTGGAACAGGCTCCGAAACGAGGGGCTACACCTTC.